This T cell receptor beta chain was obtained from a study of Graves' ophthalmopathy and Graves' hyperthyroidism. Across the whole study: Stable hyperthyroidism referred to disease that showed no ophthalmopathy within 18 months of follow-up.

Germline CDR1 MGHRA, CDR2 YSYEKL. V was cut by 4 bases and J by 0 bases, with 9 bases left in between. The CDR3 length is 15 residues. Establishment of the diagnosis relied upon clinical symptoms, serum thyroxine, TRAb, thyroid ultrasound and orbital computed tomography. Investigators amplified TCR beta CDR3 regions from RNA transcripts. After a first-round RT-PCR with HTBI primers, a second-round multiplex PCR was run. One entry per CDR3 protein, called by TCRdb with MiXCR from the multiplex PCR reads. The data show over a million distinct CDR3 sequences, roughly two fifths seen once. V is TRBV4-1 and J is TRBJ2-2; D is perhaps TRBD1 (5 bases). The clonotype comes from an adult man with Graves' hyperthyroidism. Material for sequencing was peripheral blood or thyroid tissue (not recorded which). CDR3 coding DNA: TGCGCCAGCAGCCTACGACAGCCGAACACCGGGGAGCTGTTTTTT. This gives the protein CASSLRQPNTGELFF.